These 10 T cell receptor beta chains came from one sample sequenced in a study of blood T cell repertoires in COVID-19. Assay: immunoSEQ multiplex PCR; the TCRdb copy retains only in-frame clones and omits some. The data hold approximately 260,000 clones, with about 89% observed a single time. Sequences were obtained from peripheral blood. Receptors originate from a man aged 50-60 years with acute or convalescent COVID-19.

Comment on this clone: This sample also contains other DNA sequences that code for the same CDR3. CDR3: CASSLRGLTNEQFF. The CDR3 bases are TGTGCCAGCAGCTTAAGGGGACTTACGAATGAGCAGTTCTTC. This chain joins TRBV7-3 and TRBJ2-1, with D perhaps TRBD2 (6 bases). The germline gives CDR1 SGHTA, CDR2 FQGTGA. The germline V and J ends were trimmed by 1 base and 7 bases, with 11 bases remaining between them. CDR3 size: 14 residues.

The genes are TRBV11-3 and TRBJ2-6, with D hard to call. CDR1 and CDR2 (germline): SGHNT, YENEEA. Trimming stripped 1 base from V and 2 bases from J, with 3 bases between. This CDR3 contains 14 residues. The CDR3 here is CASSLGAGANVLTF. The CDR3 region has the DNA TGTGCCAGCAGCTTAGGCGCTGGGGCCAACGTCCTGACTTTC.

The chain combines TRBV29-1 with TRBJ2-3; TRBD1 might be the D (5 bases). Trimming took 3 bases from V and 6 from J, leaving 19 bases between them. CDR3 length: 15 amino acids. Per the germline V gene, CDR1 is SQVTM and CDR2 is ANQGSEA. CDR3 loop: CSVENLQGSPDTQYF. In DNA form, the CDR3 reads TGCAGCGTTGAGAATCTGCAGGGCTCCCCTGATACGCAGTATTTT.

V and J are TRBV5-5 and TRBJ2-2; 7 nucleotides align to TRBD2. The CDR3 is 16 amino acids. Germline CDR1 is SGHKS and CDR2 is YYEKEE (reference sequence). The trim removed 4 bases at V and 3 bases at J, leaving 9 bases unmatched. This CDR3 reads CASSRAEGRDTGELFF. The CDR3 nucleotides are TGTGCCAGCAGCCGAGCGGAGGGGAGGGACACCGGGGAGCTGTTTTTT.

The rearrangement uses TRBV19 and TRBJ1-1; 9 bases map to TRBD1. Per germline, CDR1 LNHDA and CDR2 SQIVND (reference sequence). The CDR3 covers 14 residues. The ends lost 8 bases at V and 4 bases at J; junction bases unmatched: 8. The CDR3 nucleotides read TGTGCCAGTCGTCTACAGGGGGCCCGCACTGAAGCTTTCTTT. It translates to CASRLQGARTEAFF.

The chain employs TRBV7-9 and TRBJ1-6, with a weak D call TRBD1 (6 bases). This CDR3 contains 14 residues. Germline V gene lookup returns CDR1 SEHNR and CDR2 FQNEAQ (reference sequence). The ends were cut back, 3 bases at V and 7 bases at J, with 10 bases in the middle. The CDR3 loop reads CASSFLGANSPLHF. The CDR3 DNA reads TGTGCCAGCAGCTTCTTGGGGGCCAATTCACCCCTCCACTTT.

In this sample, this clone turned up once. This chain uses TRBV7-9 with TRBJ1-1; tentative D call: TRBD1 (6 bases). Germline CDR1 is SEHNR and CDR2 is FQNEAQ (reference sequence). The CDR3 loop spans 13 amino acids. V was pared by 3 bases and J by 5 bases, with 10 bases between. The CDR3: CASSLQGQTEAFF. CDR3 DNA sequence: TGTGCCAGCAGCTTGCAGGGGCAAACTGAAGCTTTCTTT.

The rearrangement uses TRBV3-1 (or the pseudogene TRBV3-2) and TRBJ2-1, with a weak D call TRBD2 (7 bases). The length of the CDR3 is 21 residues. Germline loops: CDR1 LGHDT, CDR2 YNNKEL (reference sequence). With 5 bases removed from V and 0 bases from J, the gap between germline ends came to 29 bases. The CDR3 sequence is CASSSSGTIHSWGPSYNEQFF. Written as DNA, the CDR3 is TGTGCCAGCAGCTCCTCCGGGACTATTCATTCTTGGGGGCCCTCCTACAATGAGCAGTTCTTC.

A single count supports this clone. The chain joins TRBV6-4 to TRBJ1-6; no clear D. The CDR3 is 13 residues long. Germline loops: CDR1 MRHNA, CDR2 SNTAGT. The germline V and J ends were trimmed by 2 bases and 6 bases, with 5 bases remaining between them. CDR3 coding DNA: TGTGCCAGCAGTGACAGACTTAATTCACCCCTCCACTTT. It yields the protein CASSDRLNSPLHF.

J is TRBJ2-5 and V is TRBV7-6; 9 positions agree with TRBD2. The V segment lost 1 base and the J segment 8 bases; nucleotides outside the gene matches: 8. The CDR3 sequence is 15 residues long. Germline loops: CDR1 SGHVS, CDR2 FNYEAQ. The CDR3 DNA follows: TGTGCCAGCAGCTTAGGGCTAGCGGGGTTAGACACCCAGTACTTC. It yields the protein CASSLGLAGLDTQYF.